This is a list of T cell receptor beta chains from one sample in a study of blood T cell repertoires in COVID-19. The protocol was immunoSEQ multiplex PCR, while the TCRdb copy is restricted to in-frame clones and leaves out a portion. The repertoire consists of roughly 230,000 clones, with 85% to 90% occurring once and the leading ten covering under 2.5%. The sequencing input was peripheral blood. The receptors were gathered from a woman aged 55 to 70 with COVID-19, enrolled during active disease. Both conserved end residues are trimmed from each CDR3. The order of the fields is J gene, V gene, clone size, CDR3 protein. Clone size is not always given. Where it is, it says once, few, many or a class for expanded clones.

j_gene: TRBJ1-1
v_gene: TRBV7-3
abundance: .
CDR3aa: ASSSQGTTEAF

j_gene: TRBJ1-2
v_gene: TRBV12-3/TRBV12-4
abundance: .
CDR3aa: ASSFTPNYGYT

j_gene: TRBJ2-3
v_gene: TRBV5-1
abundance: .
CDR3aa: ASSSGTLTQY

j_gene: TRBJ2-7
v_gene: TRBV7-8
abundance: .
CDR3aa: ASSLREGTSEQY

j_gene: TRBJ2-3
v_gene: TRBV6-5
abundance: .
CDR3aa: ASEAAGDTQY

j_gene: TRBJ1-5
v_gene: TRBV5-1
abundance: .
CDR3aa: ASSLGDRGNQPQH

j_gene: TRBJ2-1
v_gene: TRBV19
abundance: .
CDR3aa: ASKGGRQSYNEQF

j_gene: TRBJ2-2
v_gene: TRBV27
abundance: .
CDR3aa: ASSSQLTRIGVTGELF

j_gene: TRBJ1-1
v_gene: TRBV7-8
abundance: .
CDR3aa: ASSRPGHTEAF

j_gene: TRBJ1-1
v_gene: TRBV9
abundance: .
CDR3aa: ASSVAAETGSGYSNTEAF

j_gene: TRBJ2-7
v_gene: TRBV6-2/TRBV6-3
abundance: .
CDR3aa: ASSRTTGPYEQY

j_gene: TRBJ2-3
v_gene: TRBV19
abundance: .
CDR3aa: ASSLEASTDTQY

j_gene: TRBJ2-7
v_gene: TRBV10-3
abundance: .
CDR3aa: ATRDSQTQGEQY

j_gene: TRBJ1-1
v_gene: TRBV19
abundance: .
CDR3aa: ATYTGGETEAF

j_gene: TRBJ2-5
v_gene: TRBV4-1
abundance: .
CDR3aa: ASSPGLAGAGAIQTQY

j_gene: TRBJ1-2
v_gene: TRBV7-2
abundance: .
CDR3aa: ASSLGQRGTNYGYT

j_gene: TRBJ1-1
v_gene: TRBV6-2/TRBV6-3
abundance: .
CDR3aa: ASSRLTGIANTEAF

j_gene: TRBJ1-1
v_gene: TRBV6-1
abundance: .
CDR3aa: ASSEAVVAEAF

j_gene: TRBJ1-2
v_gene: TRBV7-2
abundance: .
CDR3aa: ASSLDIRGYT

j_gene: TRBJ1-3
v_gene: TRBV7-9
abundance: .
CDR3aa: ASSAGTANSGNTIY

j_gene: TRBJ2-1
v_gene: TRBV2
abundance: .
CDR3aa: ASRRVSGQF

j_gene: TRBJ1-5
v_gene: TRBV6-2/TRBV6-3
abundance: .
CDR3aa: ASSYNEGRIRNQPQH

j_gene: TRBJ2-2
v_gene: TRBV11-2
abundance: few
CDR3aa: ASSPGAGTGELF

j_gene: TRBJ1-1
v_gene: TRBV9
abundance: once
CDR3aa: ASSVGPGTEAF

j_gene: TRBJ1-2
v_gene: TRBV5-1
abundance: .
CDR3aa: ASSFSGQGYGYT

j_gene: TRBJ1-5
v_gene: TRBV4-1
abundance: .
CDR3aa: ASSQGEGERQPQH

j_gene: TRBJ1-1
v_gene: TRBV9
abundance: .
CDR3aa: ASSVAGDTEAF

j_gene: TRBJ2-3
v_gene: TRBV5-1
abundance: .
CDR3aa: ASSKNRQGVSTDTQY

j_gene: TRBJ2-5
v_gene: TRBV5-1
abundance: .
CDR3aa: ASSSGTIGETQY

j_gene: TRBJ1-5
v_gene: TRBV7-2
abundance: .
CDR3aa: ASSLDLRGRDQPQH

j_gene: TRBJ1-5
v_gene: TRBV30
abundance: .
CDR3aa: ACNPRGLGNQPQH

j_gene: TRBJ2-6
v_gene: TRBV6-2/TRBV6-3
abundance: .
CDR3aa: ASSYSIYRTGVSGANVLT

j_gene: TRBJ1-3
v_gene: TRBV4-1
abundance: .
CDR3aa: ASSRLRDLSGNTIY

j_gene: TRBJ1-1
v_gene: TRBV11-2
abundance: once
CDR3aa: ASTQWGGDTEAF

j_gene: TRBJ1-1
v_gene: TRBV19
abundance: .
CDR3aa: ASSLRTGVNTEAF

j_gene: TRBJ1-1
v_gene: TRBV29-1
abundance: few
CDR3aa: SVPSPLTNTEAF

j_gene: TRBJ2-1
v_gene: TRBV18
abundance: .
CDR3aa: ASSYNPGQGRVNEQF

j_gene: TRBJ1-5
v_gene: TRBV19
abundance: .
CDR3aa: ASSITGLNSNQPQH

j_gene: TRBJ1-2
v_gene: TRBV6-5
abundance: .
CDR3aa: ASRRDSSDNYGYT

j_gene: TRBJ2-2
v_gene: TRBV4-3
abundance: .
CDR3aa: ASSQDSAVGELF

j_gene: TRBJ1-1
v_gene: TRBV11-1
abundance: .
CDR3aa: ASSLESHRNTEAF

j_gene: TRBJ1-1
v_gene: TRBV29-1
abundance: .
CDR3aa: SAGTGATNTEAF

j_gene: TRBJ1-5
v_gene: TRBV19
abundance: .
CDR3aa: ASSPRTGDHNQPQH

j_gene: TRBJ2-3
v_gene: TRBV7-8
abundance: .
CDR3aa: ASSLDRQGADTQY

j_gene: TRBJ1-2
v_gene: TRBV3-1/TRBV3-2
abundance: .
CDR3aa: ASSYIRIRDTYGYT

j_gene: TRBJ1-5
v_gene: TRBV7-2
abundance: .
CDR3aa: ASSVGTDQPQH

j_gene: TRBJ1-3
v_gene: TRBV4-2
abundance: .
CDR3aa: ASSPRRTGSSNALY

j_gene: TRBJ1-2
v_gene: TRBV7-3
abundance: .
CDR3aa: ASSGNGDGYT

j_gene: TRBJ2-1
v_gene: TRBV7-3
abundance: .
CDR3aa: ASSSLGQATYNEQF

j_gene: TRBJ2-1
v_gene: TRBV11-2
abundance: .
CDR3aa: ASSLRGTSGALLYNEQF

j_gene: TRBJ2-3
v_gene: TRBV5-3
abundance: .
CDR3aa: ARSLERQGADTQY

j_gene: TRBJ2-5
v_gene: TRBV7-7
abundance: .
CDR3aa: ASSQGLAGGQETQY

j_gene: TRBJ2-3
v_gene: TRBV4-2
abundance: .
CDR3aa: ASSQELPRADTQY